Below are 15 T cell receptor beta chains sequenced from a single sample in a study of blood T cell repertoires in COVID-19. The data were produced by immunoSEQ multiplex PCR, yet TCRdb's version contains in-frame clones alone and is incomplete. Of 150,000 or so clones in the sample, roughly 80% were seen once. Material: PBMCs or T cells enriched from blood (not recorded which). The receptors come from a man aged 50-60 years who had recovered from COVID-19.

This sequence joins TRBV10-2 and TRBJ1-2; 9 nucleotides match TRBD1. V lost 5 bases, J lost 5 bases, and 9 bases stayed unmatched. Germline CDR1 is WSHSY and CDR2 is SAAADI. This CDR3 is 15 amino acids long. The CDR3 loop is CASSLAPGQGYGYTF. DNA for the CDR3: TGCGCCAGCAGTCTGGCCCCGGGACAGGGTTATGGCTACACCTTC.

The genes are TRBV13 and TRBJ1-2, with TRBD1 identical over 10 bases. The trim removed 4 bases at V and 4 bases at J, leaving 6 bases unmatched. The length of the CDR3 is 15 residues. CDR1 and CDR2 from the germline V gene are PRHDT and FYEKMQ (reference sequence). The CDR3 region has the DNA TGTGCCAGCAGCTCAAGGGACAGGGGAGGCTATGGCTACACCTTC. Translating gives CASSSRDRGGYGYTF.

CDR3 amino acids: CASSLSPPDRPNEQFF. The CDR3 DNA is TGCGCCAGCAGCTTGTCCCCTCCCGACAGACCCAATGAGCAGTTCTTC. The chain combines TRBV5-1 with TRBJ2-1; D might be TRBD1 (5 bases). Germline CDR1 and CDR2: SGHRS and YFSETQ. Trimming shortened V by 1 base and J by 6 bases, and 17 bases separated the two germline ends. This CDR3 contains 16 residues.

The genes are TRBV30 and TRBJ1-5; 10 nucleotides line up with TRBD1. Germline CDR1 reads GTSNPN; CDR2 reads SVGIG (reference sequence). The CDR3 loop spans 13 amino acids. The V and J ends lost 5 bases and 4 bases, in that order; junction bases with no gene match: 2. The CDR3 sequence is CAWSDRGNQPQHF. CDR3 nucleotides: TGTGCCTGGTCGGACAGGGGGAATCAGCCCCAGCATTTT.

J is TRBJ2-4 and V is TRBV4-2, with a possible D match to TRBD2 (5 bases). Germline CDR1 reads LGHNA; CDR2 reads YNFKEQ. This CDR3 has 15 residues. V shed 1 base and J shed 4 bases, with 11 bases lying between them. The CDR3 loop reads CASSQAAAAKNIQYF. CDR3 coding DNA: TGTGCCAGCAGCCAAGCAGCGGCGGCAAAAAACATTCAGTACTTC.

The CDR3 is CASSPQTGAYGYTF. The CDR3 nucleotides are TGTGCCAGCAGCCCGCAGACAGGCGCCTATGGCTACACCTTC. The V and J genes are TRBV5-8 and TRBJ1-2; D is perhaps TRBD1 (6 bases). Trimming pared 4 bases from V and 4 bases from J, leaving 14 bases between. The CDR3 sequence is 14 residues long. Germline CDR1 SGHTS, CDR2 YDEGEE.

The chain employs TRBV4-3 and TRBJ1-2; D is undetermined. CDR3 size: 16 residues. Germline V gene sequence: CDR1 LGHNA, CDR2 YSLEER. The V end lost 5 bases, the J end lost 4 bases, and 20 bases lay between the germline ends. This CDR3 is CASSSGVLREGYGYTF. In DNA, the CDR3 is TGCGCCAGCAGCTCAGGCGTCCTGAGGGAGGGCTATGGCTACACCTTC.

This chain connects TRBV5-4 to TRBJ1-5, with TRBD1 matching over 8 bases. From germline, CDR1 is SGHNT and CDR2 YYREEE (reference sequence). With V trimmed by 4 bases and J by 7 bases, 7 bases remained unmatched. This CDR3 comprises 14 residues. The CDR3 here is CASSVTGVDQPQHF. The CDR3 DNA reads as TGTGCCAGCAGCGTGACAGGGGTTGACCAGCCCCAGCATTTT.

J is TRBJ1-1 and V is TRBV5-1, with unresolved D. The V gene lost 1 base and the J gene lost 0 bases, with 7 bases spanning the gap. The CDR3 extends over 14 amino acids. Germline loops: CDR1 SGHRS, CDR2 YFSETQ. The CDR3 spells CASSLNRMNTEAFF. The CDR3 DNA sequence: TGCGCCAGCAGCTTGAACAGAATGAACACTGAAGCTTTCTTT.

The sample holds a few counts of this clone. The CDR3 DNA reads TGTGCCAGCAGCTTCCGCCGGGACAGAGCTAACTATGGCTACACCTTC. The encoded protein is CASSFRRDRANYGYTF. The chain has TRBV7-8 and TRBJ1-2; 7 bases are shared with TRBD1. After removal of 3 bases from V and 0 bases from J, the junction contained 7 bases not matched to a gene. The CDR3 sequence is 16 residues long. The germline V gene has CDR1 SGHVS and CDR2 FQNEAQ.

This chain connects TRBV12-3 or TRBV12-4 to TRBJ1-2; TRBD1 might be the D (6 bases). V was shortened by 4 bases and J by 6 bases, with 9 bases between the two germline ends. This CDR3 comprises 12 residues. DNA of the CDR3: TGTGCCAGCAGTTGGGCAGGGGATGGCTACACCTTC. It yields the protein CASSWAGDGYTF.

The chain joins TRBV6-5 to TRBJ2-2; D not certain. Germline V gene lookup returns CDR1 MNHEY and CDR2 SVGAGI. Trimming pared 2 bases from V and 4 bases from J, leaving 5 bases between. The CDR3 consists of 13 residues. This CDR3 is CASSYRSTGELFF. The CDR3 nucleotides read TGTGCCAGCAGTTACAGGAGCACCGGGGAGCTGTTTTTT.

J is TRBJ2-1 and V is TRBV29-1, with D unresolved. Germline V lookup: CDR1 SQVTM, CDR2 ANQGSEA. Deletions cut 3 bases from V and 4 bases from J, with 10 bases between. The CDR3 runs to 13 residues. In DNA, the CDR3 is TGCAGCGTTGACTCGCTATCTTACAATGAGCAGTTCTTC. Translated, it gives CSVDSLSYNEQFF.

The chain links TRBV6-5 to TRBJ1-6, with 7 bases fitting TRBD1. Losses at the gene ends were 5 bases for V and 13 bases for J; bases not matched to a gene: 5. The CDR3 runs 12 residues. Germline values: CDR1 MNHEY, CDR2 SVGAGI. CDR3 amino acids: CASSTGQPPLHF. CDR3 sequence (DNA): TGTGCCAGCAGTACGGGACAGCCTCCCCTCCACTTT.

The chain employs TRBV18 and TRBJ2-3, with a possible D match to TRBD2 (6 bases). V lost 6 bases to trimming and J lost 4 bases, with 14 bases between them. This CDR3 contains 14 residues. Germline CDR1 is KGHSH and CDR2 is LQKENI. The CDR3 here is CASSGGGPADTQYF. The CDR3 region has the DNA TGTGCCAGCTCTGGTGGAGGGCCGGCAGATACGCAGTATTTT.